This T cell receptor beta chain was sequenced in a study of CD8 T cells in ankylosing spondylitis. Points from the study as a whole: Ankylosing spondylitis blood appeared to be characterized by a TCR beta motif of roughly eight highly homologous variants.

The CDR3 loop spans 15 amino acids. The germline V and J ends were trimmed by 5 bases and 0 bases, with 11 bases remaining between them. Per the germline V gene, CDR1 is SEHNR and CDR2 is FQNEAQ (reference sequence). MiXCR was run by TCRdb on the 5' RACE reads, yielding one entry per CDR3 protein. Among a few hundred thousand distinct CDR3 sequences listed, about a fifth were seen once. Comment on this clonotype: The antigen is not known.

Sequenced material: blood, either unsorted or a sorted T cell fraction (not recorded which). The receptor comes from a male donor with ankylosing spondylitis. V usage is TRBV7-9 and J usage is TRBJ1-5; maybe TRBD1 (5 bases). The DNA of the CDR3 is TGTGCCAGCAGCCGCGGAGGGGATAGCAATCAGCCCCAGCATTTT. Translation: CASSRGGDSNQPQHF.